The entry that follows covers one T cell receptor beta chain sequence. Its antigen is undetermined. This record belongs to a study of cytomegalovirus exposure and HLA in healthy donors. The protocol was immunoSEQ multiplex PCR, while the TCRdb copy is restricted to in-frame clones and leaves out a portion. The data contain 150,000 to 200,000 clones, more than 70% of them singletons. General observations from the study: Reported performance of the classifier showed diagnosis of cytomegalovirus status with high specificity and sensitivity. Researchers reported that three CMV-associated chains were confirmed in vitro as CMV antigen-specific.

The CDR3 is made up of 13 amino acids. With V trimmed by 6 bases and J by 6 bases, 6 bases remained unmatched. The germline gives CDR1 MNHNY, CDR2 SVGAGI (reference sequence). The chain combines TRBV6-6 with TRBJ2-3; 7 bases agree with TRBD1. This TCR was recovered from a woman aged 18-35 years in good health and CMV-seronegative. The sequenced sample was PBMCs. The CDR3 protein is CASSTSQGDTQYF. DNA of the CDR3: TGTGCCAGCAGCACCTCACAGGGGGATACGCAGTATTTT.